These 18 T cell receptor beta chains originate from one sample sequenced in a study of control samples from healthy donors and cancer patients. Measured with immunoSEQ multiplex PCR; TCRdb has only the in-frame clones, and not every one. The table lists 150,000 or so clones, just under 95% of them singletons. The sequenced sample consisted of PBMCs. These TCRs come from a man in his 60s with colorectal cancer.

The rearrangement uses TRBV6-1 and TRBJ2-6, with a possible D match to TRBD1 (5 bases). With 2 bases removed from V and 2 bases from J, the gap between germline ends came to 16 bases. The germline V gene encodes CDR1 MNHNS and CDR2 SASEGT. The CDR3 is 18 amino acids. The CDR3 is CASSETGGRAPGANVLTF. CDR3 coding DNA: TGTGCCAGCAGTGAAACAGGTGGCAGGGCACCTGGGGCCAACGTCCTGACTTTC.

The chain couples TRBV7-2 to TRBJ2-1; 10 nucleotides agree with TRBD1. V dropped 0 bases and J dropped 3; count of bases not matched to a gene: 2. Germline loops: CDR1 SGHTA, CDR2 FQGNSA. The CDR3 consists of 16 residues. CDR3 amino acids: CASSLAGTGDYNEQFF. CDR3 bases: TGTGCCAGCAGCTTAGCGGGGACAGGGGACTACAATGAGCAGTTCTTC.

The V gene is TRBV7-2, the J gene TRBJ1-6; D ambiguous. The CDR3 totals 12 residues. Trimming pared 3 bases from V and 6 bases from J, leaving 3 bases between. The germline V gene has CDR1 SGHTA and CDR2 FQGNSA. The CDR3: CASSFTNSPLHF. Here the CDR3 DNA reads TGTGCCAGCAGCTTCACTAATTCACCCCTCCACTTT.

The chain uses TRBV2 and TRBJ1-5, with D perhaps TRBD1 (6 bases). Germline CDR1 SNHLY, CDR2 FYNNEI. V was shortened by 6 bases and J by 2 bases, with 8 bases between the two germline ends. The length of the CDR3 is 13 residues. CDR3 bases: TGTGCCAGCAGCCGACAGGGCAATCAGCCCCAGCATTTT. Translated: CASSRQGNQPQHF.

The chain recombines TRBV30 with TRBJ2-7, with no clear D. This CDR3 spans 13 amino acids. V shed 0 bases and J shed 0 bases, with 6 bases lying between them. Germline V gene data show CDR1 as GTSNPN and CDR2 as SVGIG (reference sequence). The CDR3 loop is CAWSVAGSYEQYF. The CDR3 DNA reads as TGTGCCTGGAGTGTTGCAGGCTCCTACGAGCAGTACTTC. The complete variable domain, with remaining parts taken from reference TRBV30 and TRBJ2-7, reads SQTIHQWPATLVQPVGSPLSLECTVEGTSNPNLYWYRQAAGRGLQLLFYSVGIGQISSEVPQNLSASRPQDRQFILSSKKLLLSDSGFYLCAWSVAGSYEQYFGPGTRLTVT.

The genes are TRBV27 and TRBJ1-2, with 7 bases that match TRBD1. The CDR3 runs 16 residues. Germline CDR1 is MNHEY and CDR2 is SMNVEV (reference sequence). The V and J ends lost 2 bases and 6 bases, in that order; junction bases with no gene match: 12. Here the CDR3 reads CASSLTRDSGPNGYTF. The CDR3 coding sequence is TGTGCCAGCAGTTTAACCCGGGACAGCGGGCCCAATGGCTACACCTTC.

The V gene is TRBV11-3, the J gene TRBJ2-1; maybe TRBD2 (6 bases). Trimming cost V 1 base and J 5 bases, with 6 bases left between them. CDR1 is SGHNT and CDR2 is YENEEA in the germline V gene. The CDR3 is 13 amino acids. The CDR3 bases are TGTGCCAGCAGCTTAGGGGGGGACAATGAGCAGTTCTTC. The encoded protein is CASSLGGDNEQFF.

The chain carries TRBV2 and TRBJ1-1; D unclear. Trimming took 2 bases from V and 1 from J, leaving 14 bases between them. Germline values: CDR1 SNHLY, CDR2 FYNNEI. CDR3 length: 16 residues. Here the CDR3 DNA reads TGTGCCAGCAGTGAAATCGGGCGGTCAGCGAACACTGAAGCTTTCTTT. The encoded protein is CASSEIGRSANTEAFF.

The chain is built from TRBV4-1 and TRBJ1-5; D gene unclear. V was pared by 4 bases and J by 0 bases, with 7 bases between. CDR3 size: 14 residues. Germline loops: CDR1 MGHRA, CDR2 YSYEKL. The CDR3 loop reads CASSRENSNQPQHF. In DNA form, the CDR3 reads TGCGCCAGCAGCCGGGAAAATAGCAATCAGCCCCAGCATTTT.

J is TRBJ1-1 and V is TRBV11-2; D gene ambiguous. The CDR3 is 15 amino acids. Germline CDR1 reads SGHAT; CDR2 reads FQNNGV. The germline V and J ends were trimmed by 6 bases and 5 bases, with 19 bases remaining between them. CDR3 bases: TGTGCCAGCAGTCTTAGGTCCGGGATGGGAACTGAAGCTTTCTTT. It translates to CASSLRSGMGTEAFF.

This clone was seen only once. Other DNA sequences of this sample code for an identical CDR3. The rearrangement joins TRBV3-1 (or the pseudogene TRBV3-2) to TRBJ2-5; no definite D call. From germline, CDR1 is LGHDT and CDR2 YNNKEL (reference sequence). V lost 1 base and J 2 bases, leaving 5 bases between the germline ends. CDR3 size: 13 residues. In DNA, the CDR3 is TGTGCCAGCAGCCAAGGGGGTCAAGAGACCCAGTACTTC. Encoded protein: CASSQGGQETQYF.

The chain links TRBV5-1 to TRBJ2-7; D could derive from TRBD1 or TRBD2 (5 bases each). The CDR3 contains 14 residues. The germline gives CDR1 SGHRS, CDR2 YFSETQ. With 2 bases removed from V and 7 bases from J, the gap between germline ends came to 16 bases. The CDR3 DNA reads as TGCGCCAGCAGCTTCCGGGACGGCGGGTGGGAGCAGTACTTC. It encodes CASSFRDGGWEQYF.

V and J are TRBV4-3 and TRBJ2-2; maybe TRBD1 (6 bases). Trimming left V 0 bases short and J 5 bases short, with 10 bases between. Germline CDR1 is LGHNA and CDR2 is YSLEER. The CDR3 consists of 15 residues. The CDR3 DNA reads TGCGCCAGCAGCCAAGATGGAAGGGGGACCGGGGAGCTGTTTTTT. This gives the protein CASSQDGRGTGELFF.

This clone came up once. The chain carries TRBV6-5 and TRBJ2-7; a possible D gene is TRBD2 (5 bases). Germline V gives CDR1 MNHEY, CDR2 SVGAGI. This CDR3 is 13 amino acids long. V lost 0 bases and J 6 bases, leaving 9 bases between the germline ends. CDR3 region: CASSYSRTFEQYF. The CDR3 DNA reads TGTGCCAGCAGTTACTCGAGGACTTTCGAGCAGTACTTC.

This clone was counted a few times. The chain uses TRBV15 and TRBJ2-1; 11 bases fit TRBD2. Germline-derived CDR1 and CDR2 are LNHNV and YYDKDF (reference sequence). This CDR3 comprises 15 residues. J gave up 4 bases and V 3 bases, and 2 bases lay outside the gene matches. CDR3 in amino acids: CATSSSGGAYNEQFF. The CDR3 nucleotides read TGTGCCACCAGCAGTAGCGGGGGGGCTTACAATGAGCAGTTCTTC.

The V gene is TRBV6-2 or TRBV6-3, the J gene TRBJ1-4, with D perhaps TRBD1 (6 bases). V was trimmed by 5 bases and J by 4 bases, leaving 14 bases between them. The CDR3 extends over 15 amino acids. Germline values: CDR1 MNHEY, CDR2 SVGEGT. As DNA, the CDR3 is TGTGCCAGCAGTCTTGGACAGACCATTAATGAAAAACTGTTTTTT. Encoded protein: CASSLGQTINEKLFF.

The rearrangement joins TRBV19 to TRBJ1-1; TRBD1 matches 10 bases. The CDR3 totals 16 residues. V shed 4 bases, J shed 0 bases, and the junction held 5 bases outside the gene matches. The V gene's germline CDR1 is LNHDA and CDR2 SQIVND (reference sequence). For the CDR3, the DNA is TGTGCCAGTAGTACCCGACAGGGGGCTATGAACACTGAAGCTTTCTTT. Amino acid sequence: CASSTRQGAMNTEAFF.

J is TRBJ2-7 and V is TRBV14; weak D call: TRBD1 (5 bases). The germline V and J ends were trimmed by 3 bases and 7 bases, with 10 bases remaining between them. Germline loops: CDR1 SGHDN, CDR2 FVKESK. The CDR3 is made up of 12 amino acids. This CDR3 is CASSQAQGEQYF. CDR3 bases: TGTGCCAGCAGCCAGGCGCAGGGAGAGCAGTACTTC.